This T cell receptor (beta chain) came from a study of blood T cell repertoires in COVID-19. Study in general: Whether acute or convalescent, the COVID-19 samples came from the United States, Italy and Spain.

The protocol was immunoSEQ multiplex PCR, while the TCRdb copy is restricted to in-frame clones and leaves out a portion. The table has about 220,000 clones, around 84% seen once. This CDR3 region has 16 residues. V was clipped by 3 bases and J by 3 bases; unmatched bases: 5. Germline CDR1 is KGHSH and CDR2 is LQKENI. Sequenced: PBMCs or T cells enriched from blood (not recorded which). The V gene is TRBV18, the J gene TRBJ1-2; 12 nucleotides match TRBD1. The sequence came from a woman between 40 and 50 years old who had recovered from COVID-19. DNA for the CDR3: TGTGCCAGCTCACCGGGGACAGGGGGCGTCGACTATGGCTACACCTTC. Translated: CASSPGTGGVDYGYTF.